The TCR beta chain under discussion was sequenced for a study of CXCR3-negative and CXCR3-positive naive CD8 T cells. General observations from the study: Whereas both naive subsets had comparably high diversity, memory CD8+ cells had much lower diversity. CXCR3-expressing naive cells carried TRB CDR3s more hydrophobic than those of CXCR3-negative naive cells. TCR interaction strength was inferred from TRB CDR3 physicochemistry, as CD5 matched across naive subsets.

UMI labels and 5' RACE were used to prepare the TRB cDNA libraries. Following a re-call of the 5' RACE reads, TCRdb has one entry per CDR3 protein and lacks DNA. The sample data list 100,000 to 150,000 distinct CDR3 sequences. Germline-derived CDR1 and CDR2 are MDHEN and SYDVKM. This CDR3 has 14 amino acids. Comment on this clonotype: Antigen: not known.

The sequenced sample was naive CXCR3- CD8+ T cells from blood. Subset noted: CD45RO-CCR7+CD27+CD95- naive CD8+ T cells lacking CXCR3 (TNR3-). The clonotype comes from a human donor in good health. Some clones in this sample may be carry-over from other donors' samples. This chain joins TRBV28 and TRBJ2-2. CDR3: CASSSGPDTGELFF.